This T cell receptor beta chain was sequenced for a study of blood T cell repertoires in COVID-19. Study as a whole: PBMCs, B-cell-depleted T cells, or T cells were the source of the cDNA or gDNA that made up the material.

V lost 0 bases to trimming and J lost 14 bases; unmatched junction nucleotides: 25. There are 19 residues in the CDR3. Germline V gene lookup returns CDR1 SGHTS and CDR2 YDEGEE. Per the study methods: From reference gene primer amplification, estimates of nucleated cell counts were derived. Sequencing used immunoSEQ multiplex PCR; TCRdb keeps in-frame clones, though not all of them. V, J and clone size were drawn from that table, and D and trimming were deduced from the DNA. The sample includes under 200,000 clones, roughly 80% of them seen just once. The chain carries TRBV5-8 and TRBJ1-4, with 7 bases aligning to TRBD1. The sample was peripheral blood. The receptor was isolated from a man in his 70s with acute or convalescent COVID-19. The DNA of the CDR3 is TGTGCCAGCAGCTTGGTAACCGGGACAGAGTTCCAACTAATGAAAAGTCTGTTTTTT. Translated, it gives CASSLVTGTEFQLMKSLFF.